The source of this TCR beta chain is a study of T cell responses to AZD1222 COVID-19 vaccine. Using immunoSEQ multiplex PCR, the repertoire was profiled, and TCRdb retains in-frame clones only, with some absent. Of roughly 180,000 clones listed, just over 90% are singletons. This CDR3 comprises 13 residues. The germline V gene encodes CDR1 SGDLS and CDR2 YYNGEE. Regarding this clone: The junction departs from the called germline gene at one end, perhaps through a read error.

This sequence was found in an adult who received the AZD1222 COVID-19 vaccine. The material sequenced was peripheral blood, taken 28 days after the second AZD1222 dose. The V gene is TRBV9, the J gene TRBJ1-2; TRBD1 matches 9 bases. CDR3 DNA: TGTGCCAGCAGCGGATCGGGACAGGGAAAAACTGCCTTC. Translating it yields CASSGSGQGKTAF.